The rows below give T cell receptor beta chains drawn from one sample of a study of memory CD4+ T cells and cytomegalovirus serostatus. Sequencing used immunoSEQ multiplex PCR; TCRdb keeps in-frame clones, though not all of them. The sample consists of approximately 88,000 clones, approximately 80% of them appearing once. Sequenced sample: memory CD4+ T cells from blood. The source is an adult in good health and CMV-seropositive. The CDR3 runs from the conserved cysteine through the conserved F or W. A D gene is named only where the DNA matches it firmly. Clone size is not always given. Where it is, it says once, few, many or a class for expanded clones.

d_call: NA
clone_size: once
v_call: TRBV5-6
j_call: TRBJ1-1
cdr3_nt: TGTGCCAGCAGCTTGGGAAACCTGGCCAAGGAAGCTTTCTTT
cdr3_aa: CASSLGNLAKEAFF

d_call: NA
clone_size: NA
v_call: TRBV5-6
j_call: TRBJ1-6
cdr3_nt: TGTGCCAGCAGCTCAGGGGCGCGGAATTCACCCCTCCACTTT
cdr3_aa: CASSSGARNSPLHF

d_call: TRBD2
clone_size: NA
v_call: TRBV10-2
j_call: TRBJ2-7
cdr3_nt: TGCGCCAGCAGTGAGACCCCTGTGGGGACTAGAGCCGCTGAGCAGTACTTC
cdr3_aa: CASSETPVGTRAAEQYF

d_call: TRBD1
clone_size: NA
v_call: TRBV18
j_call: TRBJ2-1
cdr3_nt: TGTGCCAGCTCACTGGACAGGAATGAGCAGTTCTTC
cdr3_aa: CASSLDRNEQFF

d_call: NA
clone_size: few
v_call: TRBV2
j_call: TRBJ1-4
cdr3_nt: TGTGCCAGCAGCGAGTGGGGGGAACTGTTTTTT
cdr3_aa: CASSEWGELFF

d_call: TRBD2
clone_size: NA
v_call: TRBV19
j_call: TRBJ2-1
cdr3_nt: TGTGCCAGTAGTAAAAAGGGACTAGCGGGACCAGAGAACAATGAGCAGTTCTTC
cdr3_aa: CASSKKGLAGPENNEQFF

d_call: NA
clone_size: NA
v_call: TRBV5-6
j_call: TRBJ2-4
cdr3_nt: TGTGCCAGCAGCCTGGTAGGTCCGAAAAACATTCAGTACTTC
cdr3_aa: CASSLVGPKNIQYF

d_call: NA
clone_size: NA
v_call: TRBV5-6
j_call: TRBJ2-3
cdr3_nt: TGTGCCAGCAGCCACTACCGTCTAGCTGGTTCAGATACGCAGTATTTT
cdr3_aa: CASSHYRLAGSDTQYF

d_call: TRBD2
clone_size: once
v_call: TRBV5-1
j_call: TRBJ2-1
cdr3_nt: TGCGCCAGCAGCTTGGAAGGGACTAGCGGTCACAATGAGCAGTTCTTC
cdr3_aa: CASSLEGTSGHNEQFF

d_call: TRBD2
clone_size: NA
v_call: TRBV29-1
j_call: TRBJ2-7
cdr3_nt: TGCAGCGTAGGACTAGGGACCTACGAGCAGTACTTC
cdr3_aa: CSVGLGTYEQYF

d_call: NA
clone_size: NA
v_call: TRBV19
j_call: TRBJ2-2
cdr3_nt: TGTGCCAGTATGACCCGGGCCGGGGAGCTGTTTTTT
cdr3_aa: CASMTRAGELFF

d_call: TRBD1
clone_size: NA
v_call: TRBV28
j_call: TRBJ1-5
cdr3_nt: TGTGCCAGCAGTTTAGAGGGACAGGGCAATCAGCCCCAGCATTTT
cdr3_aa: CASSLEGQGNQPQHF

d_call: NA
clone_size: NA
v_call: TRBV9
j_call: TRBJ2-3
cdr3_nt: TGTGCCAGCAGCGTAGTCGGGAGCACAGATACGCAGTATTTT
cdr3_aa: CASSVVGSTDTQYF

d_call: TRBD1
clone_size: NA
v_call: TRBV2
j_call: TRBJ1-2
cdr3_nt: TGTGCCAGCAGACAGACAGGGCCTACTAACTATGGCTACACCTTC
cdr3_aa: CASRQTGPTNYGYTF